This is a list of T cell receptor beta chains from one sample in a study of blood T cell repertoires in COVID-19. The assay was immunoSEQ multiplex PCR, and TCRdb's table has in-frame clones only and misses some. Altogether 350,000 to 400,000 clones are present, more than 75% being singletons, with the ten largest covering 0.9% to 1%. Sequenced material: PBMCs or T cells enriched from blood (not recorded which). These receptors were obtained from a woman in her twenties or thirties with acute COVID-19. CDR3s include the opening cysteine and the closing phenylalanine or tryptophan. The D gene is left open where the match is weak. For some rows the clone size is stated as once, few or many, or as a class when expanded; others skip it.

clone size	D gene	V gene	CDR3 length	J gene	CDR3 DNA	CDR3 protein
few	NA	TRBV20-1	11	TRBJ2-7	TGCAGTGCTAGAGTATCCCACGAGCAGTACTTC	CSARVSHEQYF
NA	TRBD1	TRBV6-2/TRBV6-3	15	TRBJ1-5	TGTGCCAGCAGTTACCGAGGACAGGGTAGTCAGCCCCAGCATTTT	CASSYRGQGSQPQHF
NA	TRBD1	TRBV6-5	14	TRBJ1-1	TGTGCCAGCAGTTCACAGGGGGCTAGCACTGAAGCTTTCTTT	CASSSQGASTEAFF
NA	TRBD2	TRBV7-9	15	TRBJ2-5	TGTGCCAGCAGCCCCCGACTAGCGGGGAAAGAGACCCAGTACTTC	CASSPRLAGKETQYF
NA	TRBD1	TRBV19	15	TRBJ2-3	TGTGCCAGTAGCTCAGGGGGCTTTTCCACAGATACGCAGTATTTT	CASSSGGFSTDTQYF
NA	TRBD1	TRBV18	14	TRBJ1-1	TGTGCCAGCTCACCCACAGGGGGTATTGCTGAAGCTTTCTTT	CASSPTGGIAEAFF
few	NA	TRBV4-1	13	TRBJ2-7	TGCGCCAGCAGCCTTGGCAGTACCTACGAGCAGTACTTC	CASSLGSTYEQYF
NA	TRBD1	TRBV7-2	13	TRBJ1-5	TGTGCCAGCAGCCGGGACAGACATCAGCCCCAGCATTTT	CASSRDRHQPQHF
NA	NA	TRBV6-5	16	TRBJ2-3	TGTGCCAGCAGTTACGGAGCCAAGTCTAGCACAGATACGCAGTATTTT	CASSYGAKSSTDTQYF
NA	NA	TRBV25-1	13	TRBJ2-3	TGTGCCAGCAGTCCCGCTGCCGGGGATACGCAGTATTTT	CASSPAAGDTQYF
NA	NA	TRBV12-1	15	TRBJ2-3	TGTTCCAGCAGCGTCTGTGCGGGGGTCACAGATACGCAGTATTTT	CSSSVCAGVTDTQYF
NA	TRBD1	TRBV18	15	TRBJ2-7	TGTGCCAGCTCACCAAAAAAACAGGGGAACTACGAGCAGTACTTC	CASSPKKQGNYEQYF
NA	TRBD1	TRBV19	14	TRBJ1-1	TGTGCCAGTAGTGTTCAGGGGGCGCGGACTGAAGCTTTCTTT	CASSVQGARTEAFF
NA	TRBD1	TRBV4-3	15	TRBJ1-6	TGCGCCAGCAGCCACACGCCGGACAGGGAGTCACCCCTCCACTTT	CASSHTPDRESPLHF
once	TRBD1	TRBV4-2	16	TRBJ2-7	TGTGCCAGCAGCCAAAACGAGGACAGGGGGGTCTACGAGCAGTACTTC	CASSQNEDRGVYEQYF
once	NA	TRBV28	14	TRBJ2-7	TGTGCCAGCAGTGGTTCGAGCAGGGGAAACGAGCAGTACTTC	CASSGSSRGNEQYF
once	NA	TRBV28	14	TRBJ2-3	TGTGCCAGCATACCGGGACAAAGCACAGATACGCAGTATTTT	CASIPGQSTDTQYF
NA	NA	TRBV7-2	15	TRBJ2-2	TGTGCCAGCAGCCGGACATTCGCGAACACCGGGGAGCTGTTTTTT	CASSRTFANTGELFF
NA	TRBD1	TRBV13	14	TRBJ1-6	TGTGCCAGCAGCATGGGACAGTATAATTCACCCCTCCACTTT	CASSMGQYNSPLHF
NA	TRBD1	TRBV5-6	15	TRBJ1-2	TGTGCCAGCAGCCTGCCGGGACAGGGGGGCTATGGCTACACCTTC	CASSLPGQGGYGYTF
NA	NA	TRBV18	16	TRBJ1-5	TGTGCCAGCTCACCACGAAAGACGGACACCAATCAGCCCCAGCATTTT	CASSPRKTDTNQPQHF
NA	TRBD2	TRBV6-2/TRBV6-3	13	TRBJ2-7	TGTGCCAGCAGCCCACTTAGCGGGAACGAGCAGTACTTC	CASSPLSGNEQYF
NA	NA	TRBV5-1	12	TRBJ2-7	TGCGCCAGCCATCAAAGGGGGAGCGAGCAGTACTTC	CASHQRGSEQYF
few	NA	TRBV4-3	17	TRBJ2-2	TGCGCCAGCAGCCTGCAAGGACTGGTTGGGGTCACCGGGGAGCTGTTTTTT	CASSLQGLVGVTGELFF
NA	NA	TRBV2	16	TRBJ1-5	TGTGCCAGCAGTGAAGGTGAAGGGGCTAGCAATCAGCCCCAGCATTTT	CASSEGEGASNQPQHF
NA	NA	TRBV19	14	TRBJ1-2	TGTGCCAGTAGTATTAGGGCAGGGGACTATGGCTACACCTTC	CASSIRAGDYGYTF
NA	NA	TRBV6-5	14	TRBJ1-1	TGTGCCAGCAGAACGGGGGACGAGGGCACTGAAGCTTTCTTT	CASRTGDEGTEAFF
few	TRBD2	TRBV7-3	16	TRBJ2-1	TGTGCCAGCAGCCACGGGACTAGCGGGGGGTACAATGAGCAGTTCTTC	CASSHGTSGGYNEQFF
NA	NA	TRBV5-1	15	TRBJ2-1	TGCGCCAGCAGCTCCCCCCCGGACTTATACAATGAGCAGTTCTTC	CASSSPPDLYNEQFF
NA	TRBD1	TRBV2	13	TRBJ1-1	TGTGCCAGCAAATCAGACAGGGCAACTGAAGCTTTCTTT	CASKSDRATEAFF
NA	TRBD1	TRBV5-5	15	TRBJ1-2	TGTGCCAGCAGCCAAACAGGGGGCCCTAACTATGGCTACACCTTC	CASSQTGGPNYGYTF
NA	NA	TRBV29-1	15	TRBJ1-1	TGCAGCGTTGGATCCACCAGGTGGGCGAACACTGAAGCTTTCTTT	CSVGSTRWANTEAFF
NA	TRBD1	TRBV9	15	TRBJ1-4	TGTGCCAGCAGCGACCGGACAGGGGAATATGAAAAACTGTTTTTT	CASSDRTGEYEKLFF
once	NA	TRBV10-3	16	TRBJ2-1	TGTGCCATCACTGCGGGGGCCTCCCGCTCCTACAATGAGCAGTTCTTC	CAITAGASRSYNEQFF
NA	NA	TRBV13	14	TRBJ1-6	TGTGCCAGCAGCTTAAACAACGGGGGGCCACCCCTCCACTTT	CASSLNNGGPPLHF
NA	TRBD1	TRBV24-1	14	TRBJ2-3	TGTGCCACCAGTCCGACAGGGGGCACAGATACGCAGTATTTT	CATSPTGGTDTQYF
few	NA	TRBV5-4	15	TRBJ1-4	TGTGCCAGCAGCTTGAGGCAGGTAGGAAATGAAAAACTGTTTTTT	CASSLRQVGNEKLFF
NA	NA	TRBV13	16	TRBJ2-2	TGTGCCAGCAGCCGCCGGGCACTAGCAAACACCGGGGAGCTGTTTTTT	CASSRRALANTGELFF
NA	NA	TRBV27	14	TRBJ1-2	TGTGCCAGCAGTTTATCGGGGGCAGTGGGTGGCTACACCTTC	CASSLSGAVGGYTF
NA	TRBD1	TRBV5-6	14	TRBJ2-1	TGTGCCAGCAGCATACGGACAGGGGCCAATGAGCAGTTCTTC	CASSIRTGANEQFF
NA	NA	TRBV7-8	15	TRBJ1-5	TGTGCCAGCAGCTTACTACTGGGCCCATATCAGCCCCAGCATTTT	CASSLLLGPYQPQHF
NA	NA	TRBV15	14	TRBJ2-3	TGTGCCACCGCCCCCTCCGGGGACACAGATACGCAGTATTTT	CATAPSGDTDTQYF
NA	NA	TRBV7-2	14	TRBJ1-5	TGTGCCAGCAGCTTAAGAGGGTACGCTCAGCCCCAGCATTTT	CASSLRGYAQPQHF
NA	TRBD2	TRBV7-9	15	TRBJ2-1	TGTGCCAGCAGTAGGGGACTAGCGGGGGTAAATGAGCAGTTCTTC	CASSRGLAGVNEQFF
NA	TRBD2	TRBV29-1	16	TRBJ2-6	TGCAGCGTTGATCTCGCGGGGGGCCTTGGGGCCAACGTCCTGACTTTC	CSVDLAGGLGANVLTF
NA	NA	TRBV6-5	15	TRBJ2-2	TGTGCCAGCAGTCGGGAGGACAGGGACACCGGGGAGCTGTTTTTT	CASSREDRDTGELFF
NA	TRBD1	TRBV2	16	TRBJ1-3	TGTGCCAGCAGTGGGACAGGGGCCCTCTCTGGAAACACCATATATTTT	CASSGTGALSGNTIYF
few	TRBD2	TRBV6-4	19	TRBJ2-4	TGTGCCAGCAGGTCCAAGAAGGGCGGGGGGAAGCTAGCCAAAAACATTCAGTACTTC	CASRSKKGGGKLAKNIQYF
NA	NA	TRBV30	11	TRBJ2-1	TGTGCCTGGGAGAGGGTAGGCGGGCAGTTCTTC	CAWERVGGQFF
NA	NA	TRBV2	14	TRBJ1-4	TGTGCCAGCCGAATGGGGCGGTCTAATGAAAAACTGTTTTTT	CASRMGRSNEKLFF
NA	NA	TRBV24-1	13	TRBJ2-1	TGTGCCACCAGTGCTCACGGTCGGAATGAGCAGTTCTTC	CATSAHGRNEQFF
NA	TRBD1	TRBV10-3	16	TRBJ2-2	TGTGCCATCAGTCCATCACAGGGGGCTAACACCGGGGAGCTGTTTTTT	CAISPSQGANTGELFF
NA	NA	TRBV27	14	TRBJ1-2	TGTGCCAGCAGTAACAGGGCGACTAACTATGGCTACACCTTC	CASSNRATNYGYTF
NA	TRBD1	TRBV7-9	12	TRBJ1-2	TGTGCCAGCAGCTTGGGGGACAGGCCCTTGTCCTTC	CASSLGDRPLSF
NA	TRBD2	TRBV9	16	TRBJ2-2	TGTGCCAGCAGCCCGAAGCGGGGGGCGAACACCGGGGAGCTGTTTTTT	CASSPKRGANTGELFF
NA	TRBD1	TRBV5-1	15	TRBJ2-2	TGCGCCAGTGAACCCGGGACAGGGGATGTCGGGGAGCTGTTTTTT	CASEPGTGDVGELFF
NA	NA	TRBV5-6	12	TRBJ2-3	TGTGCCAGCAGCTTGGTCGCGGGCGGGCAGTATTTT	CASSLVAGGQYF
NA	NA	TRBV5-1	16	TRBJ2-7	TGCGCCAGCAGCTTGGCGATGGGCCGAGTTAGCTACGAGCAGTACTTC	CASSLAMGRVSYEQYF
NA	NA	TRBV2	12	TRBJ1-1	TGTGCCAGCAGTGGGACAGCACTTGAAGCTTTCTTT	CASSGTALEAFF
NA	NA	TRBV27	14	TRBJ1-1	TGTGCCACCCGAGGGGGGGCGAGAATCACTGAAGCTTTCTTT	CATRGGARITEAFF